The TCR beta chain described here comes from a study of blood T cell repertoires in COVID-19 (dated by TCRdb to about 2020). Background on the whole study: Samples from collaborators originated in the United States, Italy and Spain and spanned both the acute and convalescent phases of COVID-19. Nearly every sample came with metadata listing a de-identified subject ID, COVID-19 status, age in years and sex. The material from the prospective study consisted of cDNA or gDNA derived from T cells, B-cell-depleted T cells, or PBMCs. Deeply sampled blood TCRbeta repertoires from subjects exposed to, actively infected with, or recovered from COVID-19 were included in the dataset. A freely available public database, intended as a resource for researchers studying the immune response to SARS-CoV-2, is where the repertoires were released. Where available, HLA class I and class II types were obtained from metadata supplied by the sample provider rather than from assay-based typing. Samples were obtained from the ongoing ImmuneRACE study (first 160 participants) and from 1,200 or so subjects provided by 6 global collaborators.

About this clone itself: What antigen it recognizes has not been identified. Base-call qualities are not available, and no considerably larger clone is one nucleotide away.

Paper-wide results and their limitations: The quantity of clinical and demographic metadata differed by source and by participant and was supplied without curation.

TCRbeta CDR3 regions were amplified from genomic DNA by means of the immunoSEQ Assay, a bias-controlled multiplex PCR. The study's processing was this. Within the assay, amplification of reference gene primers was used to estimate how many nucleated cells each sample contained. Sequence reads were collapsed and filtered to measure the absolute abundance of every unique TCRbeta CDR3 rearrangement. For each sample, productive Simpson clonality was calculated as the square root of Simpson's diversity index over productive rearrangements. TCRdb limited this immuneACCESS table to in-frame rearrangements with V and J called. A share of clones is missing; checked studies link under half to unresolved V genes, and the rest is unexplained. V, J and clone size are taken as reported in that table, and D and trimming were inferred from the DNA itself. The sample table shows 35,000 to 45,000 clones, and approximately 80% are seen once. Over 15% of the sample is in the top ten clones.

Whole blood was collected in K2EDTA tubes by collaborating institutions according to the institutions' own protocols. For TCRbeta analysis, collaborator samples were shipped as frozen whole blood, as isolated PBMCs, or as DNA extracted from either sample type. The sequence derives from a man in his 70s with acute or convalescent COVID-19. Input material: peripheral blood.

The CDR3 protein is CASSPLAATVNTEAFF. The nucleotide sequence is given as TGTGCCAGCTCACCACTCGCTGCGACAGTGAACACTGAAGCTTTCTTT. Here the chain combines TRBV18 and TRBJ1-1; TRBD1 could be the D gene, as 5 bases match. The germline V gene specifies KGHSH as CDR1 and LQKENI as CDR2. V was cut back by 1 base and J by 0 bases, leaving a gap of 12 bases between them. The CDR3 runs 16 amino acids, cysteine and phenylalanine included. The kept DNA is CDR3 alone, 48 bases in frame from the first base. The full variable domain, with segments outside the CDR3 supplied by the reference TRBV18 and TRBJ1-1 proteins, appears as NAGVMQNPRHLVRRRGQEARLRCSPMKGHSHVYWYRQLPEEGLKFMVYLQKENIIDESGMPKERFSAEFPKEGPSILRIQQVVRGDSAAYFCASSPLAATVNTEAFFGQGTRLTVV.